The 8 T cell receptor beta chains below were found in one sample sequenced in a study of blood T cell repertoires in COVID-19. Produced via immunoSEQ multiplex PCR; TCRdb's table is partial and in-frame only. The data show 200,000 to 300,000 clones, with 88% seen just once and around 6.6% held by the top ten. The sequenced sample was peripheral blood. These receptors all stem from a woman in her 30s with COVID-19, enrolled during active disease.

The gene calls are TRBV19 and TRBJ1-2, with 8 nucleotides matching TRBD1. CDR3 length equals 15 residues. Losses at the gene ends were 6 bases for V and 2 bases for J; bases not matched to a gene: 8. Germline values: CDR1 LNHDA, CDR2 SQIVND (reference sequence). As DNA, the CDR3 is TGTGCCAGTAGGGTTACGGGACAGGAAAACTATGGCTACACCTTC. Amino acid sequence: CASRVTGQENYGYTF.

V gene TRBV2 combines with J gene TRBJ1-2; 7 bases map to TRBD1. CDR3 length: 13 residues. V dropped 5 bases and J dropped 1; count of bases not matched to a gene: 1. Germline-derived CDR1 and CDR2 are SNHLY and FYNNEI. CDR3 amino acids: CASSRDSNYGYTF. The CDR3 DNA reads as TGTGCCAGCAGTCGGGACAGTAACTATGGCTACACCTTC.

The rearrangement uses TRBV6-6 and TRBJ2-7; D might be TRBD1 (6 bases). Trimming took 5 bases from V and 2 from J, leaving 25 bases between them. CDR1 and CDR2 (germline): MNHNY, SVGAGI (reference sequence). The CDR3 is 18 amino acids. Written as DNA, the CDR3 is TGTGCCAGCAGTCGATACTCCTACAGGGAAATAAGGGCCTACGAGCAGTACTTC. Protein: CASSRYSYREIRAYEQYF.

The V gene is TRBV30, the J gene TRBJ2-1; TRBD1 aligns across 8 bases. The V and J ends lost 5 bases and 9 bases, in that order; junction bases with no gene match: 12. Germline CDR1 is GTSNPN and CDR2 is SVGIG (reference sequence). The CDR3 is 14 amino acids. CDR3 in DNA: TGTGCCTGGCAGACAGGGGCCCGTTCCAGTGAGCAGTTCTTC. It specifies CAWQTGARSSEQFF.

V and J are TRBV7-9 and TRBJ1-4; TRBD1 matches at 10 bases. Germline V gene sequence: CDR1 SEHNR, CDR2 FQNEAQ (reference sequence). This CDR3 comprises 15 residues. V lost 5 bases and J lost 5; bases outside the gene matches: 5. CDR3 DNA: TGTGCCAGCAGCGCAAGGACAGGGGGAAATGAAAAACTGTTTTTT. The encoded protein is CASSARTGGNEKLFF. The whole variable domain, remainder taken from reference TRBV7-9 and TRBJ1-4, is DTGVSQNPRHKITKRGQNVTFRCDPISEHNRLYWYRQTLGQGPEFLTYFQNEAQLEKSRLLSDRFSAERPKGSFSTLEIQRTEQGDSAMYLCASSARTGGNEKLFFGSGTQLSVL.

This sequence joins TRBV5-6 and TRBJ1-1; a possible D gene is TRBD1 (6 bases). Trimming took 4 bases from V and 7 from J, leaving 11 bases between them. Per the germline V gene, CDR1 is SGHDT and CDR2 is YYEEEE. The CDR3 length is 12 residues. The CDR3 loop reads CASSALTGEAFF. For the CDR3, the DNA is TGTGCCAGCAGCGCGTTGACAGGTGAAGCTTTCTTT.

The CDR3, as DNA: TGTGCCAGCACCGACGGGAGGGGGCATGGTGAAAGCTCCTATAATTCACCCCTCCACTTT. Its translation is CASTDGRGHGESSYNSPLHF. The V and J genes are TRBV6-4 and TRBJ1-6; TRBD1 agrees at 7 bases. CDR3 length: 20 amino acids. Germline lookup yields CDR1 MRHNA and CDR2 SNTAGT. V lost 7 bases and J lost 0; bases outside the gene matches: 18.

The genes are TRBV12-3 or TRBV12-4 and TRBJ1-3; D call uncertain. This CDR3 is built from 13 residues. Trimming pared 8 bases from V and 4 bases from J, leaving 12 bases between. The CDR3 protein is CASGQRQGNTIYF. The CDR3 region has the DNA TGTGCCAGCGGTCAGAGACAAGGAAACACCATATATTTT.